This TCR beta chain was found in a study of human T cells and chemical hapten exposure. About the research overall: Small pooled library volume differences chiefly drove per-sample TCR yield variation.

This clonotype was detected ten times or more. Its specificity is unknown. Time point described: pre-sensitization, week 0. Treatment reported: therapeutic diphenylcyclopropenone sensitization with weekly scalp DPC. Via MiXCR, TCRdb re-called the RACE reads, giving one row per CDR3 protein. The repertoire includes about 98,000 distinct CDR3 sequences, 10% to 11% of them detected once, and about 3% sits in the top ten. This CDR3 comprises 15 residues. V lost 6 bases, J lost 15 bases, and 12 bases stayed unmatched. Germline V gives CDR1 LGHDT, CDR2 YNNKEL (reference sequence). Overall study findings and caveats: Alopecia in all donors means immunity may differ from healthy individuals.

The sample consisted of whole blood, taken in connection with sensitization to the hapten diphenylcyclopropenone (DPC). V gene TRBV3-1 combines with J gene TRBJ2-1; 15 bases map to TRBD2. The receptor's source is a woman aged 60-75 years with alopecia areata. Some clones in this sample may be carry-over from other donors' samples. CDR3 sequence: CASRSYGTSGGRPFF. The CDR3 nucleotides read TGTGCCAGCAGATCATATGGGACTAGCGGGGGGCGACCGTTCTTC.